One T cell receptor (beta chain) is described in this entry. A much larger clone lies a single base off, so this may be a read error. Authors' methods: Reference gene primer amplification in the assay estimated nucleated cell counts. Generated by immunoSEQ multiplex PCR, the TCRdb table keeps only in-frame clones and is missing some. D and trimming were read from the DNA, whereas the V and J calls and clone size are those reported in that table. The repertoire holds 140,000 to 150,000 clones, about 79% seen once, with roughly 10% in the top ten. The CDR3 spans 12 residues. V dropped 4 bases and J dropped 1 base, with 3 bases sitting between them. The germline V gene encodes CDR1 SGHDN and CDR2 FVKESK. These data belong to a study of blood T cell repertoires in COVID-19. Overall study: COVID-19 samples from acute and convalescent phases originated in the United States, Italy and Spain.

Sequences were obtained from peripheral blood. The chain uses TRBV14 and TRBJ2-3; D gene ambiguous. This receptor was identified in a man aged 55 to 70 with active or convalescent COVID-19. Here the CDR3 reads CASSPGTDTQYF. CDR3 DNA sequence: TGTGCCAGCAGCCCAGGCACAGATACGCAGTATTTT.